The 30 T cell receptor beta chains below all came from one sample that was sequenced in a study of T-cell memory formation after mild COVID-19 (dated by TCRdb to the early 2020s). Libraries were built with 5' RACE. The data were produced on an Illumina NovaSeq 6000. The public sequencing data were trimmed at Q25 with fastp and processed into clonotypes with MiXCR by TCRdb, which kept only in-frame beta chains. Rows matching on CDR3 protein sequence are summarized as one entry with the most common DNA and genes. In all, the sample holds around 530,000 distinct CDR3 sequences, and 20% to 25% of those were seen once. The top ten clones comprise about 8.7% of the sample. The material sequenced was PBMCs or a T cell subset sorted from them (not recorded which). The receptors here all came from an adult woman who had mild COVID-19 (a few samples of this study predate the infection). The sample titles of this study are shuffled in the database, so cell type and time point are left out; the donor was told from shared clones.

This clonotype has only a few counts. The chain joins TRBV12-3 or TRBV12-4 to TRBJ1-5; 9 nucleotides match TRBD1. The J segment lost 4 bases and the V segment lost 7 bases, leaving 5 bases of the junction unmatched. CDR3 size: 14 residues. The DNA of the CDR3 is TGTGCCAGCACCGCGACAGGGGGGAATCAGCCCCAGCATTTT. Amino acid sequence: CASTATGGNQPQHF.

This clonotype was detected only a few times. The chain couples TRBV7-2 to TRBJ2-7; the match to TRBD2 covers 12 bases. This CDR3 has 16 amino acids. Germline V gives CDR1 SGHTA, CDR2 FQGNSA. Trimming took 5 bases from V and 0 from J; bases not matched to a gene: 5. The CDR3 coding sequence is TGTGCCAGCAGCGGGTGGACTAGCGGGACCTCCTACGAGCAGTACTTC. Protein: CASSGWTSGTSYEQYF.

This clonotype was found a few times. The chain couples TRBV6-1 to TRBJ1-1, with D possibly TRBD1 on 5 matching bases. This CDR3 region has 12 residues. V lost 2 bases and J lost 12, with 13 bases in between. Per the germline V gene, CDR1 is MNHNS and CDR2 is SASEGT. CDR3 region: CASSEIGRVTFF. CDR3 sequence (DNA): TGTGCCAGCAGTGAAATCGGCAGGGTTACTTTCTTT.

The chain has TRBV2 and TRBJ1-2, with D unclear. The V end was cut by 7 bases, the J end by 7 bases, with 10 bases between. The CDR3 runs 11 residues. Germline CDR1 reads SNHLY; CDR2 reads FYNNEI. CDR3 sequence (DNA): TGTGCCAGCACGGCTTTGGGTGGCTACACCTTC. Translation: CASTALGGYTF.

This clonotype was seen more than once but under ten times. V is TRBV5-1 and J is TRBJ1-5, with D possibly matching TRBD1 (6 bases). Trimming took 0 bases from V and 7 from J, leaving 14 bases between them. Germline loops: CDR1 SGHRS, CDR2 YFSETQ. This CDR3 has 15 residues. Here the CDR3 reads CASSLAKGGQQPQHF. CDR3 in DNA: TGCGCCAGCAGCTTGGCCAAGGGGGGGCAACAGCCCCAGCATTTT.

This clonotype showed up just a few times. This chain uses TRBV10-3 with TRBJ2-7, with TRBD2 matching 13 bases. Per the germline V gene, CDR1 is ENHRY and CDR2 is SYGVKD. V shed 6 bases, J shed 7 bases, and the junction held 9 bases outside the gene matches. This CDR3 is built from 15 residues. The CDR3 protein is CAIRPGTSGTREQYF. The CDR3 region has the DNA TGTGCCATCAGACCAGGGACTAGCGGGACACGGGAGCAGTACTTC.

A few counts support this clonotype. J is TRBJ1-1 and V is TRBV7-2, with a tentative D call TRBD1 (5 bases). V was clipped by 3 bases and J by 11 bases, with 19 bases between them. In germline, CDR1 is SGHTA, CDR2 FQGNSA. The CDR3 runs 14 residues. CDR3 amino acids: CASSLGRDASWAFF. DNA for the CDR3: TGTGCCAGCAGCTTGGGCCGGGACGCCTCATGGGCTTTCTTT.

CDR3 nucleotides: TGTGCCAGCAGCCAAGGAGGTGGAAGCAATCAGCCCCAGCATTTT. It encodes CASSQGGGSNQPQHF. The gene calls are TRBV4-2 and TRBJ1-5; D remains unclear. The length of the CDR3 is 15 residues. V lost 1 base, J lost 1 base, and 8 bases lay in between. CDR1 and CDR2 from the germline V gene are LGHNA and YNFKEQ.

V usage is TRBV15 and J usage is TRBJ2-7; D is unclear. V was trimmed by 0 bases and J by 3 bases, leaving 6 bases between them. Germline V gene lookup returns CDR1 LNHNV and CDR2 YYDKDF (reference sequence). This CDR3 is built from 13 residues. The CDR3 region has the DNA TGTGCCACCAGCAGAGATGCCGGCTACGAGCAGTACTTC. It is translated as CATSRDAGYEQYF.

This clonotype has just a few counts. The rearrangement uses TRBV5-1 and TRBJ2-3; D unresolved. V dropped 6 bases and J dropped 5 bases, with 4 bases sitting between them. The CDR3 totals 10 residues. The germline CDR1 and CDR2 sequences are SGHRS and YFSETQ. CDR3 region: CASTRDTQYF. The CDR3 DNA sequence: TGCGCCAGCACCAGAGATACGCAGTATTTT.

CDR3 DNA: TGTGCCTGGAGCCCGGGGTACCGGGAGCTGTTTTTT. This encodes CAWSPGYRELFF. The rearrangement uses TRBV30 and TRBJ2-2; TRBD2 might be the D (5 bases). This CDR3 comprises 12 residues. V lost 3 bases to trimming and J lost 9 bases, with 11 bases between them. The germline CDR1 and CDR2 sequences are GTSNPN and SVGIG (reference sequence).

This clonotype was found many times. J is TRBJ1-6 and V is TRBV2; unclear D gene. The V end lost 4 bases, the J end lost 7 bases, and 5 bases lay between the germline ends. Per germline, CDR1 SNHLY and CDR2 FYNNEI. The CDR3 spans 12 residues. The CDR3 DNA is TGTGCCAGCAGTGTATCGAATTCACCCCTCCACTTT. Residues: CASSVSNSPLHF.

This clonotype has only a few counts. The chain uses TRBV5-1 and TRBJ2-7; D is undetermined. Germline CDR1 and CDR2: SGHRS and YFSETQ. Trimming removed 0 bases from V and 2 bases from J, with 9 bases in between. CDR3 length: 14 residues. DNA for the CDR3: TGCGCCAGCAGCTTGGAAGGACGTACCTACGAGCAGTACTTC. Its protein is CASSLEGRTYEQYF.

This chain joins TRBV27 and TRBJ1-5; D may be TRBD1 (6 bases). The CDR3 is 13 amino acids. CDR1 MNHEY and CDR2 SMNVEV come from the germline V gene (reference sequence). V gave up 6 bases and J gave up 2 bases, with 8 bases separating them. The CDR3 reads CASRQGGNQPQHF. The CDR3 DNA sequence: TGTGCCAGCAGACAGGGTGGCAATCAGCCCCAGCATTTT.

This clonotype was seen a handful of times. This chain uses TRBV6-2 or TRBV6-3 with TRBJ2-7, with 7 bases matching TRBD2. The CDR3 length is 14 residues. From germline, CDR1 is MNHEY and CDR2 SVGEGT. The trim removed 4 bases at V and 7 bases at J, leaving 10 bases unmatched. The CDR3 sequence is CASSFVAGAGEQYF. In DNA form, the CDR3 reads TGTGCCAGCAGTTTTGTGGCGGGAGCGGGTGAGCAGTACTTC.

V gene TRBV12-3 or TRBV12-4 combines with J gene TRBJ2-7; no firm D call. V gave up 4 bases and J gave up 4 bases, with 14 bases separating them. The CDR3 contains 14 residues. The CDR3 sequence is CASSSRVRLYEQYF. CDR3 nucleotide sequence: TGTGCCAGCAGTTCCCGGGTCAGGCTTTACGAGCAGTACTTC.

This chain uses TRBV4-1 with TRBJ2-7, with 8 bases identical to TRBD1. V trimming: 3 bases; J trimming: 5 bases; junction bases outside the gene matches: 6. The CDR3 totals 14 residues. The germline V gene encodes CDR1 MGHRA and CDR2 YSYEKL. The CDR3 is CASSHSTGVDEQYF. CDR3 in DNA: TGCGCCAGCAGCCACTCGACAGGGGTGGACGAGCAGTACTTC.

The chain combines TRBV5-1 with TRBJ2-7; maybe TRBD1 (6 bases). Germline assignment: CDR1 SGHRS and CDR2 YFSETQ. The CDR3 loop spans 16 amino acids. V dropped 4 bases and J dropped 2 bases, with 19 bases sitting between them. The CDR3 nucleotides read TGCGCCAGCAGCCCAACCCTACCAGGGGCCCCCTACGAGCAGTACTTC. It translates to CASSPTLPGAPYEQYF.

The V gene is TRBV29-1, the J gene TRBJ1-2, with D hard to call. Trimming pared 4 bases from V and 4 bases from J, leaving 16 bases between. The germline gives CDR1 SQVTM, CDR2 ANQGSEA. The CDR3 totals 14 residues. In DNA form, the CDR3 reads TGCAGCGTTGTTGACTTACGGGGTAGCTATGGCTACACCTTC. This gives the protein CSVVDLRGSYGYTF.

The rearrangement uses TRBV7-9 and TRBJ1-1; D may be TRBD1 (5 bases). The CDR3 covers 14 residues. V was clipped by 1 base and J by 5 bases, with 11 bases between them. Germline V gene data show CDR1 as SEHNR and CDR2 as FQNEAQ (reference sequence). The CDR3 loop is CASSLESWGTEAFF. The CDR3 DNA reads TGTGCCAGCAGCTTAGAATCTTGGGGGACTGAAGCTTTCTTT. Filled out from reference TRBV7-9 and TRBJ1-1, the complete variable domain reads DTGVSQNPRHKITKRGQNVTFRCDPISEHNRLYWYRQTLGQGPEFLTYFQNEAQLEKSRLLSDRFSAERPKGSFSTLEIQRTEQGDSAMYLCASSLESWGTEAFFGQGTRLTVV.

This chain uses TRBV12-3 or TRBV12-4 with TRBJ2-3; D is perhaps TRBD1 (6 bases). V lost 3 bases and J lost 2, with 12 bases in between. The CDR3 runs to 15 residues. The DNA for the CDR3 is TGTGCCAGCAGTTTCTCGGGACACCTCACAGATACGCAGTATTTT. Protein sequence: CASSFSGHLTDTQYF.

V usage is TRBV20-1 and J usage is TRBJ1-1; D is undetermined. This CDR3 has 14 amino acids. Germline loops: CDR1 DFQATT, CDR2 SNEGSKA (reference sequence). Trimming left V 1 base short and J 5 bases short, with 14 bases between. Here the CDR3 reads CSARVGPIATEAFF. The CDR3 nucleotides are TGCAGTGCTAGAGTAGGACCAATCGCGACTGAAGCTTTCTTT.

The gene calls are TRBV11-2 and TRBJ2-2; 7 nucleotides match TRBD2. V trimming: 7 bases; J trimming: 2 bases; junction bases outside the gene matches: 7. The CDR3 runs 15 residues. The germline gives CDR1 SGHAT, CDR2 FQNNGV. The CDR3 here is CASTRGEPNTGELFF. The DNA for the CDR3 is TGTGCCAGCACCCGGGGGGAGCCTAACACCGGGGAGCTGTTTTTT.

The chain employs TRBV20-1 and TRBJ2-1, with D possibly TRBD2 on 7 matching bases. The CDR3 covers 16 residues. CDR1 is DFQATT and CDR2 is SNEGSKA in the germline V gene (reference sequence). Trimming took 3 bases from V and 8 from J, leaving 23 bases between them. CDR3 sequence: CSARGGRAQQPHEQFF. CDR3 nucleotide sequence: TGCAGTGCTAGGGGGGGGCGAGCCCAACAACCCCATGAGCAGTTCTTC.

This clonotype has a handful of counts. The chain has TRBV20-1 and TRBJ1-6; D unclear. Germline values: CDR1 DFQATT, CDR2 SNEGSKA (reference sequence). The CDR3 runs 15 residues. The V end was cut by 3 bases, the J end by 7 bases, with 16 bases between. The CDR3 DNA sequence: TGCAGTGCTAGGCCCGGCGGGAACAAGAATTCACCCCTCCACTTT. Translated: CSARPGGNKNSPLHF.

This chain joins TRBV12-3 or TRBV12-4 and TRBJ1-2, with D possibly TRBD1 on 5 matching bases. The length of the CDR3 is 14 residues. V gave up 6 bases and J gave up 10 bases, with 21 bases separating them. CDR3 in DNA: TGTGCCAGCAGCCCATACTCAGGGAACGGTGTCTACACCTTC. Its translation: CASSPYSGNGVYTF.

CDR3 coding DNA: TGTGCCTGGAGAAAGGGGACTAGCTTATTAACAGATACGCAGTATTTT. Residues: CAWRKGTSLLTDTQYF. J is TRBJ2-3 and V is TRBV30; 9 bases map to TRBD2. J lost 3 bases, V lost 3 bases, and 10 bases had no gene match. Germline CDR1 is GTSNPN and CDR2 is SVGIG (reference sequence). The CDR3 totals 16 residues.

This clonotype was seen only a few times. This chain links TRBV4-2 with TRBJ2-5; D might be TRBD2 (5 bases). CDR3 length: 14 residues. Germline V gives CDR1 LGHNA, CDR2 YNFKEQ. Trimming removed 0 bases at V and 5 bases at J, with 10 bases between. CDR3 region: CASSQDPREETQYF. In DNA, the CDR3 is TGTGCCAGCAGCCAAGATCCGAGGGAGGAGACCCAGTACTTC.

A few counts support this clonotype. This chain links TRBV4-1 with TRBJ2-2; D possibly uses TRBD1 or TRBD2 (5 bases each). The germline V and J ends were trimmed by 0 bases and 6 bases, with 17 bases remaining between them. The germline V gene has CDR1 MGHRA and CDR2 YSYEKL. The length of the CDR3 is 17 residues. The CDR3 DNA reads TGCGCCAGCAGCCAAGAGTGGTTTAAGGGACCAGCCGGGGAGCTGTTTTTT. Protein sequence: CASSQEWFKGPAGELFF.

The table lists this clonotype with a few counts. The rearrangement uses TRBV20-1 and TRBJ2-7, with D perhaps TRBD2 (5 bases). The CDR3 is made up of 13 amino acids. The germline gives CDR1 DFQATT, CDR2 SNEGSKA (reference sequence). Trimming removed 6 bases at V and 0 bases at J, with 12 bases between. The CDR3 sequence is CSAETRGSYEQYF. The CDR3 DNA sequence: TGCAGTGCCGAGACCCGGGGCTCCTACGAGCAGTACTTC.